These 4 T cell receptor beta chains share one sample of origin, sequenced in a study of blood T cell repertoires in COVID-19. Assay used: immunoSEQ multiplex PCR; TCRdb lists only in-frame clones, some missing. Here the sample spans roughly 220,000 clones, around 90% being singletons. Sequencing input: PBMCs or T cells enriched from blood (not recorded which). The receptors were gathered from a woman aged 45 to 65 with acute COVID-19.

The V gene is TRBV6-6, the J gene TRBJ1-5; D is ambiguous. Germline CDR1 MNHNY, CDR2 SVGAGI (reference sequence). This CDR3 is built from 15 residues. Trimming shortened V by 7 bases and J by 3 bases, and 16 bases separated the two germline ends. In DNA, the CDR3 is TGTGCCAGCACGGTCCTATTGGGCGCCAATCAGCCCCAGCATTTT. It translates to CASTVLLGANQPQHF.

This clone has more than one count but fewer than ten. The chain recombines TRBV28 with TRBJ1-6; a possible D gene is TRBD1 (5 bases). Germline V CDR1 and CDR2: MDHEN, SYDVKM. V gave up 5 bases and J gave up 2 bases, with 10 bases separating them. The CDR3 extends over 15 amino acids. The CDR3 spells CASSTDSPYNSPLHF. The CDR3, as DNA: TGTGCCAGCAGTACTGACAGCCCCTATAATTCACCCCTCCACTTT.

V and J are TRBV4-1 and TRBJ1-1, with 10 bases matching TRBD1. CDR3 size: 16 residues. V trimming: 4 bases; J trimming: 4 bases; junction bases outside the gene matches: 9. Germline-derived CDR1 and CDR2 are MGHRA and YSYEKL. CDR3 coding DNA: TGCGCCAGCAGCCGATGGGACAGGGGACCGACCACTGAAGCTTTCTTT. Translation gives CASSRWDRGPTTEAFF.

The J gene is TRBJ2-3, the V gene TRBV29-1, with D possibly TRBD2 on 8 matching bases. The length of the CDR3 is 14 residues. The germline V gene has CDR1 SQVTM and CDR2 ANQGSEA. V was pared by 6 bases and J by 6 bases, with 19 bases between. Written as DNA, the CDR3 is TGCAGCGTGGAGACAGGGTCGGGGGGGGATACGCAGTATTTT. Encoded protein: CSVETGSGGDTQYF.